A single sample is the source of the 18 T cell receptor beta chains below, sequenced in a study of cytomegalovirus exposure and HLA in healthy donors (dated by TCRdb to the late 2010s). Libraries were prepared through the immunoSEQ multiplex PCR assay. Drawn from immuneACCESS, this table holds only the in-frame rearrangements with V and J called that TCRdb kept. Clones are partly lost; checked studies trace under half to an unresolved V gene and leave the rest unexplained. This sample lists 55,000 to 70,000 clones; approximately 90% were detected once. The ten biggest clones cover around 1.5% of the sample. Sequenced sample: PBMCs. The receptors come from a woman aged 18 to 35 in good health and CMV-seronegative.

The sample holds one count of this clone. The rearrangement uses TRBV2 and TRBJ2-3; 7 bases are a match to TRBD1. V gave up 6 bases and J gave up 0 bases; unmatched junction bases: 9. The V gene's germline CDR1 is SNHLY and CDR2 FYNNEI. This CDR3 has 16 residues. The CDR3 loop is CASSADRELSTDTQYF. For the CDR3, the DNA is TGTGCCAGCAGCGCCGACAGGGAACTGAGCACAGATACGCAGTATTTT.

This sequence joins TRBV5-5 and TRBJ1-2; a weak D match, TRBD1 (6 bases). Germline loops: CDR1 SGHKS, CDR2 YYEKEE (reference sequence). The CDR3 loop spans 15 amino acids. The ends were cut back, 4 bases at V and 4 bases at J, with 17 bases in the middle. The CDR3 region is CASSGTGLKGYGYTF. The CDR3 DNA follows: TGTGCCAGCAGCGGCACAGGGCTCAAAGGCTATGGCTACACCTTC.

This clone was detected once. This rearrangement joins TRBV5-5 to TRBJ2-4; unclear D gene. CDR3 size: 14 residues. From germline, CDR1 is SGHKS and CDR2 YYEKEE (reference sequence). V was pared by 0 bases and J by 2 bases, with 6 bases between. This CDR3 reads CASSLGQSKNIQYF. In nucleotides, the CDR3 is TGTGCCAGCAGCTTGGGACAATCCAAAAACATTCAGTACTTC. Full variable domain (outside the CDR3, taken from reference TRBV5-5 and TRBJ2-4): DAGVTQSPTHLIKTRGQQVTLRCSPISGHKSVSWYQQVLGQGPQFIFQYYEKEERGRGNFPDRFSARQFPNYSSELNVNALLLGDSALYLCASSLGQSKNIQYFGAGTRLSVL.

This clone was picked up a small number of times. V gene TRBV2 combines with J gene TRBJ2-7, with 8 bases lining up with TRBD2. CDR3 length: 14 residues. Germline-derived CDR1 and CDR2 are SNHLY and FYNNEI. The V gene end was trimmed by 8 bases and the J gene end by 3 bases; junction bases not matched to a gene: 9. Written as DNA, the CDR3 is TGTGCCAGCTGCGAGACTAGCGCATACTACGAGCAGTACTTC. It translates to CASCETSAYYEQYF.

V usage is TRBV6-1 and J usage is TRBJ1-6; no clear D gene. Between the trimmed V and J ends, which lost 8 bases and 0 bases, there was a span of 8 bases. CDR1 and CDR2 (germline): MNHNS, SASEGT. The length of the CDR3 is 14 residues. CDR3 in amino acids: CASAVFSYNSPLHF. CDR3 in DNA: TGTGCCAGCGCGGTGTTCTCCTATAATTCACCCCTCCACTTT.

The CDR3 sequence: CASSPEGSAGNTIYF. For the CDR3, the DNA is TGCGCCAGCAGCCCGGAGGGTTCTGCGGGAAACACCATATATTTT. The V and J genes are TRBV5-1 and TRBJ1-3, with D unclear. The germline V gene encodes CDR1 SGHRS and CDR2 YFSETQ. The CDR3 totals 15 residues. The V end lost 4 bases, the J end lost 4 bases, and 15 bases lay between the germline ends.

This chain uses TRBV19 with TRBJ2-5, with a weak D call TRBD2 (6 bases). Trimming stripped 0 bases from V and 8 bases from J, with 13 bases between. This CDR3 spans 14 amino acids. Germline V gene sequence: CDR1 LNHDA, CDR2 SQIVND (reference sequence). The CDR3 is CASSIDQGGATQYF. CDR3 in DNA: TGTGCCAGTAGTATAGATCAGGGCGGGGCTACCCAGTACTTC.

The CDR3 coding sequence is TGTGCCACCAATTCAGACAGGGACGAAGTATACATTCAGTACTTC. Its translation is CATNSDRDEVYIQYF. V gene TRBV28 combines with J gene TRBJ2-4, with 7 bases fitting TRBD1. J was trimmed by 8 bases and V by 10 bases; bases with no gene match: 17. CDR3 length equals 15 residues. The germline V gene has CDR1 MDHEN and CDR2 SYDVKM. The full variable domain, with the rest looked up from reference TRBV28 and TRBJ2-4, is DVKVTQSSRYLVKRTGEKVFLECVQDMDHENMFWYRQDPGLGLRLIYFSYDVKMKEKGDIPEGYSVSREKKERFSLILESASTNQTSMYLCATNSDRDEVYIQYFGAGTRLSVL.

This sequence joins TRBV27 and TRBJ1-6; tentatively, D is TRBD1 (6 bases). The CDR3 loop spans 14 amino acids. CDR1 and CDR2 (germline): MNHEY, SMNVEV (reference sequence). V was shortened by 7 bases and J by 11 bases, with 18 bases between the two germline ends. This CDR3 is CASTLGQGSTPLHF. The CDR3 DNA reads TGTGCCAGCACATTAGGTCAGGGGTCCACACCCCTCCACTTT.

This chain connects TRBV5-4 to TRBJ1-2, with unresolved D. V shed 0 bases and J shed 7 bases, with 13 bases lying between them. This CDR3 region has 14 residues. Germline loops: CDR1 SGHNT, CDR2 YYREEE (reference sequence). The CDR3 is CASSLGPGGSGYTF. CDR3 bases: TGTGCCAGCAGCTTGGGGCCCGGAGGAAGTGGCTACACCTTC.

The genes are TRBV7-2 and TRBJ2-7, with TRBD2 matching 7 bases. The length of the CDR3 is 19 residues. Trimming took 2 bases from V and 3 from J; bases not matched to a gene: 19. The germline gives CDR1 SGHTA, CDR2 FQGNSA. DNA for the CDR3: TGTGCCAGCAGCTTATTGAGTTCGGGGGGTCTCCGATCCGACTACGAGCAGTACTTC. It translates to CASSLLSSGGLRSDYEQYF.

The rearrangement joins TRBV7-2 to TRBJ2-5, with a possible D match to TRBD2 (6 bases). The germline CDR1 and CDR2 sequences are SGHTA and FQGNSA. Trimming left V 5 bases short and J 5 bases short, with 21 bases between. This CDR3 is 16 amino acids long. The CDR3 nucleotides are TGTGCCAGCAGCCCCCGGATGGGAGGCTCTGGGGAGACCCAGTACTTC. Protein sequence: CASSPRMGGSGETQYF. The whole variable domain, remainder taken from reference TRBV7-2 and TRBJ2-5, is GAGVSQSPSNKVTEKGKDVELRCDPISGHTALYWYRQSLGQGLEFLIYFQGNSAPDKSGLPSDRFSAERTGGSVSTLTIQRTQQEDSAVYLCASSPRMGGSGETQYFGPGTRLLVL.

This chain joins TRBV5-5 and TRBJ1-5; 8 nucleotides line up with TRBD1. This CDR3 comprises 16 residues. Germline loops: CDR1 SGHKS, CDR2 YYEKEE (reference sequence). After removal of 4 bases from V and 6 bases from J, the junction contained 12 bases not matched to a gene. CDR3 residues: CASSRTGTGIGQPQHF. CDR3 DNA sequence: TGTGCCAGCAGCCGCACAGGGACAGGTATAGGTCAGCCCCAGCATTTT.

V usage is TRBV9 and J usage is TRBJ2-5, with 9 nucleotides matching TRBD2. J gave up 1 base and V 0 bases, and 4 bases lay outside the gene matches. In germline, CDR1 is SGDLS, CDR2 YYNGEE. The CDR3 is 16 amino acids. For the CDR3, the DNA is TGTGCCAGCAGCGTAGGACTAGCGGAGATCCAAGAGACCCAGTACTTC. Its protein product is CASSVGLAEIQETQYF.

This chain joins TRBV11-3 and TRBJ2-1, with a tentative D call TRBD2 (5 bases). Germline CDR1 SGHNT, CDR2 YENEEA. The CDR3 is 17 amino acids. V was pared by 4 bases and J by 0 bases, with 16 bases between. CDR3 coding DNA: TGTGCCAGCAGCTCCCGAGGGTCCGGAGTCTCCTACAATGAGCAGTTCTTC. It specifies CASSSRGSGVSYNEQFF.

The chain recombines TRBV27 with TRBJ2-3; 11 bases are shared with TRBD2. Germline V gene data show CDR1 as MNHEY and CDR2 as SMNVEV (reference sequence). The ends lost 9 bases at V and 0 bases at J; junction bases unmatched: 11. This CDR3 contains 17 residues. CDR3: CARPPRASGRSTDTQYF. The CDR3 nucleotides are TGTGCCAGACCACCCCGGGCTAGCGGGAGGAGCACAGATACGCAGTATTTT.

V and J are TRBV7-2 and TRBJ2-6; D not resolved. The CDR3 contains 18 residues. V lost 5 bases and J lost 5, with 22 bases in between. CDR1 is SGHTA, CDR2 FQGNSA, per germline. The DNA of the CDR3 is TGTGCCAGCAGCGTATTTACCAGACGACAAAGTCGGGCCAACGTCCTGACTTTC. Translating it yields CASSVFTRRQSRANVLTF. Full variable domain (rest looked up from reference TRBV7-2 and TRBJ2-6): GAGVSQSPSNKVTEKGKDVELRCDPISGHTALYWYRQSLGQGLEFLIYFQGNSAPDKSGLPSDRFSAERTGGSVSTLTIQRTQQEDSAVYLCASSVFTRRQSRANVLTFGAGSRLTVL.

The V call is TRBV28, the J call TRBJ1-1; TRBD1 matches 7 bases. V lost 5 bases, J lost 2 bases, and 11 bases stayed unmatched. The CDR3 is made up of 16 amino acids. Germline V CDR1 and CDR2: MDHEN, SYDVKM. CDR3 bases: TGTGCCAGCAGTACATGGACAGGCGGGTTTAACACTGAAGCTTTCTTT. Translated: CASSTWTGGFNTEAFF.